The T cell receptor (beta chain) described here comes from a study of cytomegalovirus exposure and HLA in healthy donors. A note on this clone: The junction differs from germline at one of its ends, possibly a read error.

The CDR3 extends over 13 amino acids. Per the germline V gene, CDR1 is SEHNR and CDR2 is FQNEAQ (reference sequence). PCR primers comprised 60 Vbeta and 13 Jbeta primers. Repertoires were generated with immunoSEQ multiplex PCR, while TCRdb's copy carries only in-frame clones and drops some. The data contain 150,000 to 200,000 clones, approximately 84% of them seen just once; the ten biggest clones take up 6.5% to 9%. The clonotype was recovered from a woman in her thirties or forties in good health and CMV-seropositive. The source material was PBMCs. The chain couples TRBV7-9 to TRBJ2-7, with D perhaps TRBD1 (6 bases). The CDR3 loop reads CSSSLTGSEEQYF. In DNA form, the CDR3 reads TGTTCCAGCAGCTTAACAGGGTCAGAAGAGCAGTACTTC. Drawing the rest from reference TRBV7-9 and TRBJ2-7, the complete variable domain is DTGVSQNPRHKITKRGQNVTFRCDPISEHNRLYWYRQTLGQGPEFLTYFQNEAQLEKSRLLSDRFSAERPKGSFSTLEIQRTEQGDSAMYLCSSSLTGSEEQYFGPGTRLTVT.